One sample yielded the 8 T cell receptor beta chains listed below, sequenced in a study of blood T cells in healthy people across ages. It was with a sample-barcoded 5' primer and a J-beta primer mix that a second PCR of roughly 7 to 11 cycles was run. TCRdb called the 5' RACE reads again in MiXCR, with one record for every CDR3 protein. The sample has about 780,000 distinct CDR3 sequences; around half are singletons. Sequencing was carried out using blood. These receptors originate from a man older than 75 in good health.

This clonotype was counted only a few times. The chain links TRBV5-1 to TRBJ2-4; no reliable D call. Trimming removed 0 bases at V and 4 bases at J, with 8 bases between. Per the germline V gene, CDR1 is SGHRS and CDR2 is YFSETQ. This CDR3 is built from 14 residues. CDR3 DNA sequence: TGCGCCAGCAGCTTGGGTGGAGAGAAAAACATTCAGTACTTC. It translates to CASSLGGEKNIQYF.

This clonotype was seen repeatedly, ten times or more. This chain's CDR3 is CASSPVDSEETQYF. The CDR3 DNA sequence: TGCGCCAGCAGCCCGGTGGACTCCGAAGAGACCCAGTACTTC. This rearrangement joins TRBV5-1 to TRBJ2-5, with D tentatively TRBD2 (5 bases). This CDR3 is 14 amino acids long. V lost 4 bases to trimming and J lost 3 bases, with 13 bases between them. Germline-derived CDR1 and CDR2 are SGHRS and YFSETQ.

This clonotype was seen only a few times. J is TRBJ2-5 and V is TRBV9, with 7 bases matching TRBD1. The CDR3 contains 14 residues. J gave up 10 bases and V 0 bases, and 9 bases lay outside the gene matches. CDR1 is SGDLS, CDR2 YYNGEE, per germline. CDR3 coding DNA: TGTGCCAGCAGCGTAGAACAGGGGCAGGGGATCCAGTACTTC. Translated, it gives CASSVEQGQGIQYF.

The V call is TRBV29-1, the J call TRBJ2-1; D not resolved. The length of the CDR3 is 10 residues. Germline V gene data show CDR1 as SQVTM and CDR2 as ANQGSEA. V lost 7 bases, J lost 7 bases, and 8 bases lay in between. CDR3 nucleotides: TGCAGCGCTATAGATAATGAGCAGTTCTTC. Translating it yields CSAIDNEQFF.

This chain connects TRBV5-1 to TRBJ1-1, with a tentative D call TRBD1 (6 bases). This CDR3 comprises 15 residues. The ends were cut back, 7 bases at V and 1 base at J, with 17 bases in the middle. Germline assignment: CDR1 SGHRS and CDR2 YFSETQ. The CDR3 bases are TGCGCCAGCGCCCGGGACACAACTTCGAACACTGAAGCTTTCTTT. Translation gives CASARDTTSNTEAFF.

The CDR3 sequence is CASGPHSNQPQHF. DNA for the CDR3: TGTGCCAGCGGACCGCATAGCAATCAGCCCCAGCATTTT. This chain links TRBV2 with TRBJ1-5; D ambiguous. Trimming removed 8 bases at V and 0 bases at J, with 8 bases between. This CDR3 has 13 residues. Germline V gene lookup returns CDR1 SNHLY and CDR2 FYNNEI.

The chain combines TRBV20-1 with TRBJ2-5; TRBD1 aligns across 8 bases. The CDR3 is made up of 13 amino acids. Losses at the gene ends were 5 bases for V and 5 bases for J; bases not matched to a gene: 7. Looked up from germline, CDR1 is DFQATT and CDR2 is SNEGSKA (reference sequence). CDR3 region: CSAPGQAVETQYF. The CDR3 DNA sequence: TGCAGTGCTCCGGGACAGGCTGTGGAGACCCAGTACTTC.

This clonotype was detected only a few times. The V and J genes are TRBV20-1 and TRBJ2-5, with a weak D call TRBD2 (5 bases). The CDR3 runs 14 residues. V lost 6 bases to trimming and J lost 4 bases, with 18 bases between them. In germline, CDR1 is DFQATT, CDR2 SNEGSKA (reference sequence). The CDR3 DNA reads TGCAGTGCCCCATACCGGACTGGGGTAGAGACCCAGTACTTC. It translates to CSAPYRTGVETQYF.